This TCR beta chain was recovered during a study of T cell responses to AZD1222 COVID-19 vaccine. Worth noting for this clone: Its antigen remains unknown.

Clones were read by immunoSEQ multiplex PCR, and TCRdb kept only the in-frame ones, dropping some. The sample carries about 54,000 clones, around 80% recorded once. Study-level findings and limits: Repertoires were collected only later (after the peak T cell response had occurred). Spike-specific TCR breadth and depth rose after two AZD1222 doses. Clonal diversity may have been underestimated in mostly white British donors. Nearly half of the spike-specific TCRs reportedly recognize variant regions that carry no mutations.

This CDR3 is built from 15 residues. The V end was cut by 4 bases, the J end by 3 bases, with 16 bases between. The V gene's germline CDR1 is SNHLY and CDR2 FYNNEI. The receptor's source is an adult in good health. The chain combines TRBV2 with TRBJ2-7; D not certain. The sample was peripheral blood, taken on day 0 of AZD1222 vaccination. CDR3 nucleotides: TGTGCCAGCAGTGGTGGTATGGGGATCGGCTACGAGCAGTACTTC. It encodes CASSGGMGIGYEQYF.